This T cell receptor (beta chain) was recorded in a study of OX40 agonist ivuxolimab in advanced cancers. The wider study: Patients enrolled in dose escalation were diagnosed with hepatocellular carcinoma, melanoma, renal cell or head and neck cancer.

The repertoire was sequenced with immunoSEQ multiplex PCR; TCRdb's copy has only in-frame clones and lacks some. The sample shows about 46,000 clones, approximately 86% of them seen only once. Peripheral blood came from all dose cohorts at three timepoints. Specimen: CD4+ or CD8+ T cells sorted from blood, collected in a trial of the OX40 agonist ivuxolimab. The clonotype originates from an adult with an advanced solid tumor such as melanoma, head and neck, liver or kidney cancer.

CDR3 loop: CASSSRRDGNQPQHF. Here the CDR3 DNA reads TGTGCCAGCAGCTCGAGGAGGGATGGCAATCAGCCCCAGCATTTT. V and J are TRBV13 and TRBJ1-5; D is unresolved. Germline values: CDR1 PRHDT, CDR2 FYEKMQ (reference sequence). Trimming shortened V by 4 bases and J by 2 bases, and 12 bases separated the two germline ends. The CDR3 is 15 residues long.